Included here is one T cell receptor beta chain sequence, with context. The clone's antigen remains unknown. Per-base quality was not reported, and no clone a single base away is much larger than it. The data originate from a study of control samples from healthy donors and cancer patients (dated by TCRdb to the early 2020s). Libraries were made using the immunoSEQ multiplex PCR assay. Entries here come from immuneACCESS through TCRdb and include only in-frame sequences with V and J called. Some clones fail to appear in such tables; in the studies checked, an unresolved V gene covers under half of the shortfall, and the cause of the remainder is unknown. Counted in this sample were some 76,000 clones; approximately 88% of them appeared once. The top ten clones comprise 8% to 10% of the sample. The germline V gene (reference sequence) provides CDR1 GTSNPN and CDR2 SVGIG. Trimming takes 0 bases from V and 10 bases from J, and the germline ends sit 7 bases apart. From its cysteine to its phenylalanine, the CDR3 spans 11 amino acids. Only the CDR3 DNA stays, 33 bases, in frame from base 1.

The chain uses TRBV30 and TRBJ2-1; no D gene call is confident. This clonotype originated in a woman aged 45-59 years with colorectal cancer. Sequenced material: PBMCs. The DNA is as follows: TGTGCCTGGAGTGTAAGTACGGAGCAGTTCTTC. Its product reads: CAWSVSTEQFF. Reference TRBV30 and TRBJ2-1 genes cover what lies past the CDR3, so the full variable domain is SQTIHQWPATLVQPVGSPLSLECTVEGTSNPNLYWYRQAAGRGLQLLFYSVGIGQISSEVPQNLSASRPQDRQFILSSKKLLLSDSGFYLCAWSVSTEQFFGPGTRLTVL.